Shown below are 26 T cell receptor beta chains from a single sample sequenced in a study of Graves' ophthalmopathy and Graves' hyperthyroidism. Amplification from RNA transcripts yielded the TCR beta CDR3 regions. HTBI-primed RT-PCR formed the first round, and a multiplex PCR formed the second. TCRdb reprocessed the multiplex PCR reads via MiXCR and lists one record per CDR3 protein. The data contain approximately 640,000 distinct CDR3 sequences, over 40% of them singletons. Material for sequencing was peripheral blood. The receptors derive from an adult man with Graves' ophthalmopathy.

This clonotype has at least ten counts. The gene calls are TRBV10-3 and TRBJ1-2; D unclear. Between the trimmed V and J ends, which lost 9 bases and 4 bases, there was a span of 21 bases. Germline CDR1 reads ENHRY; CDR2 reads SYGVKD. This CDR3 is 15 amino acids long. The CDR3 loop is CAIYTSTMPPYGYTF. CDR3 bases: TGTGCCATTTACACTTCGACCATGCCTCCCTATGGCTACACCTTC.

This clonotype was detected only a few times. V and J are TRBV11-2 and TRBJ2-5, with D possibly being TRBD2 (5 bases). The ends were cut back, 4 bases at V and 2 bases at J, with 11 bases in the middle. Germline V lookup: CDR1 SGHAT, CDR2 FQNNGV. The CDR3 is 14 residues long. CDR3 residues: CASSSLGIQETQYF. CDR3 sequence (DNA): TGTGCCAGCAGCTCCCTCGGGATTCAAGAGACCCAGTACTTC.

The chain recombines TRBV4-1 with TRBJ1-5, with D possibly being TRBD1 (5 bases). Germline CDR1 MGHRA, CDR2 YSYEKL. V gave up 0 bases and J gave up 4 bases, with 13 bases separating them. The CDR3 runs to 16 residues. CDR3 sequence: CASSQELGGGNQPQHF. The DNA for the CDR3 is TGCGCCAGCAGCCAAGAGCTCGGGGGAGGGAATCAGCCCCAGCATTTT.

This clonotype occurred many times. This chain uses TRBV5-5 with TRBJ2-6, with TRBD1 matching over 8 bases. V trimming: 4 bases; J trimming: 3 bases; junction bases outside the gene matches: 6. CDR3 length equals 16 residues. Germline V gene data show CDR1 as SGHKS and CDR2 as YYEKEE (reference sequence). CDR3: CASSTGQGGGANVLTF. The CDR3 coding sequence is TGTGCCAGCAGCACCGGACAGGGAGGTGGGGCCAACGTCCTGACTTTC.

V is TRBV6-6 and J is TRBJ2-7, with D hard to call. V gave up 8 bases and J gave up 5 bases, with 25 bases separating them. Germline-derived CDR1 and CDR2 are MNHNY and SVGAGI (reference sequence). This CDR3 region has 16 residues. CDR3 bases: TGTGCCAGCTCACCACCGTCGGCCCCCGGCATCCACGAGCAGTACTTC. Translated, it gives CASSPPSAPGIHEQYF.

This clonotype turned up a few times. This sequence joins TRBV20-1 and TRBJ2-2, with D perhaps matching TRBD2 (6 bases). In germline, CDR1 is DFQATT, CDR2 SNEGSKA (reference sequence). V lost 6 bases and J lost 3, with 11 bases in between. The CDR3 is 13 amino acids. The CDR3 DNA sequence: TGCAGTGCGCGGGACTCCGACACCGGGGAGCTGTTTTTT. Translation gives CSARDSDTGELFF.

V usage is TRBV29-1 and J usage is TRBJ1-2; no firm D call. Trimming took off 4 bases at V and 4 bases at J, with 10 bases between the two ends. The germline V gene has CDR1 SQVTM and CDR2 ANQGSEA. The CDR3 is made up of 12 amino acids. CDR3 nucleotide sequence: TGCAGCGTTGGGGAGGGTAGCTATGGCTACACCTTC. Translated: CSVGEGSYGYTF.

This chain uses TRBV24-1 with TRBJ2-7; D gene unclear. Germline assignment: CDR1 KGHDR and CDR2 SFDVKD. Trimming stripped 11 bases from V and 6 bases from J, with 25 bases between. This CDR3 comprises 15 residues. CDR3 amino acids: CASSPPGQAPAEQYF. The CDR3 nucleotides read TGTGCCAGCAGCCCCCCCGGCCAGGCACCGGCCGAGCAGTACTTC.

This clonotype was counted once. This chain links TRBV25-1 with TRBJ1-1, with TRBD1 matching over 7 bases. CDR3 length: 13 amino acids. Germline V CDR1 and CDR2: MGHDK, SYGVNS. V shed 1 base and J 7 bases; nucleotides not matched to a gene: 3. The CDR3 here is CASSEFGDSEAFF. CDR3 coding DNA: TGTGCCAGCAGTGAATTCGGGGACAGTGAAGCTTTCTTT.

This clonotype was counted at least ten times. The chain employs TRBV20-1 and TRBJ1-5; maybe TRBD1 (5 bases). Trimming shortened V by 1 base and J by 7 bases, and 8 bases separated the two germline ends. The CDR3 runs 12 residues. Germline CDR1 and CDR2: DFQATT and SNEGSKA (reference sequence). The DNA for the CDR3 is TGCAGTGCTAGAGCAGGGCTGCAGCCCCAGCATTTT. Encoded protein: CSARAGLQPQHF.

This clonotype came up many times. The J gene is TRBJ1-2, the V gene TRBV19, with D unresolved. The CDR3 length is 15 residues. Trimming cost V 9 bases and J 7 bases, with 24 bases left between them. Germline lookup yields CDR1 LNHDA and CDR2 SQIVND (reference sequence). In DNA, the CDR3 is TGTGCCAGCGACCGAAGCGGACCGCTAAGCCGTGGCTACACCTTC. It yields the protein CASDRSGPLSRGYTF.

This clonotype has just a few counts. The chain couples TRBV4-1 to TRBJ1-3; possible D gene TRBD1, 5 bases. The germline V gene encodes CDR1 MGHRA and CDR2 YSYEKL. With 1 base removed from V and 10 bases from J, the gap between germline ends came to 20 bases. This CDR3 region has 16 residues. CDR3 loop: CASSQVVQGFEFTIYF. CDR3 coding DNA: TGCGCCAGCAGCCAAGTGGTGCAGGGTTTCGAGTTTACCATATATTTT.

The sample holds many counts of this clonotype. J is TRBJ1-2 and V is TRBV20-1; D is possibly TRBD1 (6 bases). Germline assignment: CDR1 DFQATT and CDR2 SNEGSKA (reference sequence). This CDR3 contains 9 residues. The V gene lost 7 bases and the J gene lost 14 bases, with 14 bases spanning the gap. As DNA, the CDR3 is TGCAGTGTAGGGGGGGATCTGACCTTC. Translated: CSVGGDLTF.

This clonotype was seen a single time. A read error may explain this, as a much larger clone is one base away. CDR3 DNA: TGTGTCAGCAGGCCGGGACAGGGAAGTGACTATGGCTACACCTTC. Translating it yields CVSRPGQGSDYGYTF. V usage is TRBV25-1 and J usage is TRBJ1-2; 9 bases are shared with TRBD1. In germline, CDR1 is MGHDK, CDR2 SYGVNS. CDR3 length: 15 residues.

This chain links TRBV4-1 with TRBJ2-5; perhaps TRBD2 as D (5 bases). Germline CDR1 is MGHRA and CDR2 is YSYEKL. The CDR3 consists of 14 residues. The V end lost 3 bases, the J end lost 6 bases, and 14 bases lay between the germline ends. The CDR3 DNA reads TGCGCCAGCAGCCATACTAGTATCGCTAAGACCCAGTACTTC. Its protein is CASSHTSIAKTQYF.

The CDR3 region is CASSFTASGNTF. In DNA, the CDR3 is TGTGCCAGCAGCTTTACGGCCTCTGGAAACACCTTC. The chain carries TRBV7-9 and TRBJ1-2; no firm D call. CDR1 is SEHNR, CDR2 FQNEAQ, per germline (reference sequence). Deletions cut 3 bases from V and 12 bases from J, with 14 bases between. This CDR3 has 12 amino acids.

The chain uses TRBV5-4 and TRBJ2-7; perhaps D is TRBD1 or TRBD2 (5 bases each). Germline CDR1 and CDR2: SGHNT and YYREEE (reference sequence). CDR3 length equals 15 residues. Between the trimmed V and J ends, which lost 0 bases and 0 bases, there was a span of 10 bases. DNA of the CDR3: TGTGCCAGCAGCTTGGTGGGGCGGGCCTCCTACGAGCAGTACTTC. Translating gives CASSLVGRASYEQYF.

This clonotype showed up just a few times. The CDR3 loop is CASRPPRDRGRFYGYTF. CDR3 bases: TGTGCCAGCAGACCTCCCCGGGACAGGGGGCGCTTCTATGGCTACACCTTC. The chain joins TRBV6-5 to TRBJ1-2, with 12 bases identical to TRBD1. J was trimmed by 4 bases and V by 6 bases; bases with no gene match: 12. Germline V gene sequence: CDR1 MNHEY, CDR2 SVGAGI. The CDR3 loop spans 17 amino acids.

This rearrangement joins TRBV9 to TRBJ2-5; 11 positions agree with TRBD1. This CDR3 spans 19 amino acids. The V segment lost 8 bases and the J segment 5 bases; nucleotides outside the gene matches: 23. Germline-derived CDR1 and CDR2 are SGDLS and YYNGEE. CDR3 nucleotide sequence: TGTGCCAGTACACCCGGGACAGGGGGATTGAACACCTATACGGAGACCCAGTACTTC. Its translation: CASTPGTGGLNTYTETQYF.

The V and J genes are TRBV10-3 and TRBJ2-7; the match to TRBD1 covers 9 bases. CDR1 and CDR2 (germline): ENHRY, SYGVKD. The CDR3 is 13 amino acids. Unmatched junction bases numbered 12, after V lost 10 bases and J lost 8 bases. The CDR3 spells CATMTGGSNQQYF. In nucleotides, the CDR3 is TGTGCCACCATGACAGGGGGAAGCAATCAGCAGTACTTC.

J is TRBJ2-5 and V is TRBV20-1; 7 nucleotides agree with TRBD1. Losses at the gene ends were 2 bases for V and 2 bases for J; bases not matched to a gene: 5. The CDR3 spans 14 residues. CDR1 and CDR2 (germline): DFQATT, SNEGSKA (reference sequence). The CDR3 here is CSARYGTEQETQYF. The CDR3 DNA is TGCAGTGCTAGATACGGGACAGAACAAGAGACCCAGTACTTC.

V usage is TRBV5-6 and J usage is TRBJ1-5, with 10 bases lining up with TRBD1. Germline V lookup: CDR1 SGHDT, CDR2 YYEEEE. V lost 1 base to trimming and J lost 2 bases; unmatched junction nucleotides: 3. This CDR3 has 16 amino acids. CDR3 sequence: CASSLQGTGGNQPQHF. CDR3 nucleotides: TGTGCCAGCAGCTTGCAAGGGACAGGGGGCAATCAGCCCCAGCATTTT.

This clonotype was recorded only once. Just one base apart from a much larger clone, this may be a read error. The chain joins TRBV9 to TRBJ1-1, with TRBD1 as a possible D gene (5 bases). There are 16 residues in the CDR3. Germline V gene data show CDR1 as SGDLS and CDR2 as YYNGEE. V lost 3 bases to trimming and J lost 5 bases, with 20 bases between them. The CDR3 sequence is CASSGNLGLQGTEAFF. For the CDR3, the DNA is TGTGCCAGCAGCGGAAATCTTGGGCTGCAGGGTACTGAAGCTTTCTTT. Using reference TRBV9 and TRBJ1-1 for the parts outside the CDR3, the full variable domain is DSGVTQTPKHLITATGQRVTLRCSPRSGDLSVYWYQQSLDQGLQFLIQYYNGEERAKGNILERFSAQQFPDLHSELNLSSLELGDSALYFCASSGNLGLQGTEAFFGQGTRLTVV.

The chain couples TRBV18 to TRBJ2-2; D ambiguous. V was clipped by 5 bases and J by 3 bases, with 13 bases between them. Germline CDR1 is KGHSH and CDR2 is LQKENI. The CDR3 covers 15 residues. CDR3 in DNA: TGTGCCAGCTCAACAGAGCACTGGGACACCGGGGAGCTGTTTTTT. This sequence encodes CASSTEHWDTGELFF.

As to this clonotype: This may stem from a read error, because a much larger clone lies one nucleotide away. This chain's CDR3 is CASTRGLAGSTIYF. The CDR3 DNA reads as TGTGCCAGCACACGGGGTCTTGCTGGAAGCACCATATATTTT. J is TRBJ1-3 and V is TRBV12-3 or TRBV12-4, with no clear D. CDR3 size: 14 residues.

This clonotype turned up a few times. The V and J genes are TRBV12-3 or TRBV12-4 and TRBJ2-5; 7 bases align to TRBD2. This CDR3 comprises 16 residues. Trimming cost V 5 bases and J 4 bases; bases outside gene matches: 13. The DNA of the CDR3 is TGTGCCAGCAGTCGTATGGATGGGGGGGTGGCAGAGACCCAGTACTTC. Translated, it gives CASSRMDGGVAETQYF.